These T cell receptor beta chains were read from a single sample in a study of blood T cell repertoires in COVID-19. Measured with immunoSEQ multiplex PCR; TCRdb has only the in-frame clones, and not every one. Seen here are 400,000 to 500,000 clones, approximately 90% observed once, and the top ten hold over 1.1%. The sample taken for sequencing was peripheral blood. The receptors derive from a woman under 40 with active or convalescent COVID-19. Both conserved end residues are trimmed from each CDR3. Fields, in order: J gene, V gene, CDR3 protein.

>TRBJ2-3|TRBV5-6
ASSLLAGGEDTQY
>TRBJ1-4|TRBV28
ASSLPTGGYEKLF
>TRBJ1-2|TRBV19
ASSIDSSGTGLGYT
>TRBJ2-1|TRBV5-8
ASRRLAELYNEQF
>TRBJ1-1|TRBV12-3/TRBV12-4
ACDGGMNTEAF
>TRBJ1-6|TRBV6-5
ASSLTGEVNSPLH
>TRBJ1-2|TRBV19
ASSTQGAGGNYGYT
>TRBJ2-1|TRBV3-1/TRBV3-2
ASSQDGVRDRAYNEQF
>TRBJ1-1|TRBV7-9
ASSHRDRGLVAF
>TRBJ1-6|TRBV6-1
ASSDETGGSPLH
>TRBJ2-7|TRBV1
TSRRAATYEQY
>TRBJ2-7|TRBV5-1
ASSAGQGPLYEQY
>TRBJ2-1|TRBV7-8
ASSLPPQGGNEQF
>TRBJ1-1|TRBV5-6
ASKEEQGPPEAF
>TRBJ1-4|TRBV30
AWSGQGNEKLF
>TRBJ1-4|TRBV2
ASRVSSEKLF
>TRBJ1-6|TRBV30
AWSVQGGSPLH
>TRBJ2-2|TRBV5-1
ASSLGISGLNTGELF
>TRBJ1-6|TRBV18
ASSLQSNRGSNSPLH
>TRBJ1-1|TRBV15
ATSRDPRGSTEAF
>TRBJ2-7|TRBV18
ASSPTTGGSYEQY
>TRBJ1-1|TRBV6-6
ASSSRDRNTEAF
>TRBJ1-6|TRBV5-4
ASSSLGRDDSPLH
>TRBJ1-1|TRBV3-1/TRBV3-2
ASSRRALNTEAF
>TRBJ2-2|TRBV10-1
ASSDPKDRGNTGELF
>TRBJ2-1|TRBV7-8
ASSPTRTSGEEF
>TRBJ1-2|TRBV6-5
ASSPRTGGSYGYT
>TRBJ1-5|TRBV6-5
ASRDRGLTPQH
>TRBJ1-5|TRBV6-6
ASSTGQGVGNQPQH
>TRBJ1-6|TRBV6-4
ASSDSRTGNSPLH
>TRBJ2-2|TRBV4-2
ASSQEGTLPVGELF
>TRBJ2-1|TRBV7-9
ASILDGRPAYNEQF
>TRBJ2-7|TRBV21-1
ASSERQGPYEQY
>TRBJ2-5|TRBV3-1/TRBV3-2
ASSHLAGGPVSETQY
>TRBJ2-1|TRBV10-1
ASSESWAGGEQF
>TRBJ2-1|TRBV5-4
ASSFGQGSYNEQF
>TRBJ1-2|TRBV27
ASSLYRGNGYT
>TRBJ2-7|TRBV2
ASSVDVTYEQY
>TRBJ1-1|TRBV29-1
SVCWDSMNTEAF
>TRBJ1-2|TRBV7-9
ASSGPGGYGYT
>TRBJ1-2|TRBV6-4
ASSDSSRANYGYT
>TRBJ2-1|TRBV4-1
ASSQVGLASYNEQF
>TRBJ2-3|TRBV19
ASSTGGSGGAVADTQY
>TRBJ2-1|TRBV5-6
ASRGRGSPYNEQF
>TRBJ1-3|TRBV9
ASSGGQGYGNTIY
>TRBJ1-3|TRBV10-3
ASRDSLLRDSGNTIY
>TRBJ1-2|TRBV19
ASSPLAGDRGSKCT
>TRBJ2-2|TRBV7-2
ASSSPTTNTGELF
>TRBJ2-7|TRBV5-1
ASANTPGLVYEQY
>TRBJ2-3|TRBV19
ASSPGQGAIDTQY
>TRBJ1-3|TRBV15
ATSRAKPTTGNTIY